The sequence of this T cell receptor beta chain was determined in a study of technical replicates of blood from a few donors. Profiling relied on immunoSEQ multiplex PCR, and the TCRdb table lists in-frame clones only, not all of them. The sample includes under 90,000 clones, just under 95% of them seen just once. Germline V CDR1 and CDR2: MNHEY, SMNVEV (reference sequence). With 0 bases removed from V and 0 bases from J, the gap between germline ends came to 6 bases. The CDR3 totals 15 residues. This clonotype originated in a human donor in good health. The V and J genes are TRBV27 and TRBJ2-4, with D unclear. Sequenced: T cells isolated from PBMCs. This CDR3 is CASSLSSLAKNIQYF. In nucleotides, the CDR3 is TGTGCCAGCAGTTTATCCTCACTAGCCAAAAACATTCAGTACTTC.